This entry lists 22 T cell receptor beta chains sequenced from one sample in a study of cytomegalovirus exposure and HLA in healthy donors. Only in-frame clones appear in the TCRdb table, and some are missing; sequencing was by immunoSEQ multiplex PCR. The sample holds 120,000 or so clones, approximately 95% seen once. The sequenced sample consisted of PBMCs. These receptors all come from a man aged 18-30 years in good health and CMV-seronegative.

This rearrangement joins TRBV27 to TRBJ1-2, with D perhaps matching TRBD1 (5 bases). Per germline, CDR1 MNHEY and CDR2 SMNVEV (reference sequence). V was pared by 1 base and J by 7 bases, with 22 bases between. CDR3 length equals 17 residues. Written as DNA, the CDR3 is TGTGCCAGCAGTTTATTTGGGACTCGGGGAAAAGGGGCTGGCTACACCTTC. Translating gives CASSLFGTRGKGAGYTF.

This clone was recorded only once. V is TRBV13 and J is TRBJ2-3, with TRBD2 as a possible D gene (6 bases). Trimming left V 4 bases short and J 4 bases short, with 12 bases between. The germline CDR1 and CDR2 sequences are PRHDT and FYEKMQ (reference sequence). This CDR3 is 14 amino acids long. The CDR3 loop is CASSSRLEADTQYF. CDR3 sequence (DNA): TGTGCCAGCAGCTCCCGACTAGAAGCAGATACGCAGTATTTT.

V and J are TRBV4-1 and TRBJ2-5, with D hard to call. Trimming stripped 1 base from V and 0 bases from J, with 21 bases between. Germline V gene lookup returns CDR1 MGHRA and CDR2 YSYEKL. This CDR3 is built from 19 residues. The CDR3 DNA is TGCGCCAGCAGCCAAGGAGTTCAGTTGGGCAGCTGGTACCAAGAGACCCAGTACTTC. It translates to CASSQGVQLGSWYQETQYF.

The V gene is TRBV11-3, the J gene TRBJ2-4; D might be TRBD1 (5 bases). Germline assignment: CDR1 SGHNT and CDR2 YENEEA. V lost 1 base to trimming and J lost 2 bases, with 6 bases between them. The CDR3 runs 14 residues. The CDR3: CASSLGGPKNIQYF. The CDR3 DNA reads TGTGCCAGCAGCTTAGGGGGCCCCAAAAACATTCAGTACTTC.

The rearrangement links TRBV4-3 to TRBJ2-7; maybe TRBD2 (6 bases). Per the germline V gene, CDR1 is LGHNA and CDR2 is YSLEER. The CDR3 consists of 17 residues. The V gene lost 4 bases and the J gene lost 4 bases, with 23 bases spanning the gap. The CDR3 spells CASSLSHVIGRGYEQYF. The DNA of the CDR3 is TGCGCCAGCAGCCTAAGTCACGTCATCGGGAGAGGGTACGAGCAGTACTTC.

This clone was counted a single time. The rearrangement uses TRBV28 and TRBJ2-3, with D maybe TRBD2 (6 bases). The CDR3 has 15 residues. Germline-derived CDR1 and CDR2 are MDHEN and SYDVKM. V was clipped by 5 bases and J by 0 bases, with 12 bases between them. CDR3 sequence: CASSPFAGSTDTQYF. The DNA for the CDR3 is TGTGCCAGCAGTCCATTTGCGGGAAGCACAGATACGCAGTATTTT. Filled out from reference TRBV28 and TRBJ2-3, the complete variable domain reads DVKVTQSSRYLVKRTGEKVFLECVQDMDHENMFWYRQDPGLGLRLIYFSYDVKMKEKGDIPEGYSVSREKKERFSLILESASTNQTSMYLCASSPFAGSTDTQYFGPGTRLTVL.

The J gene is TRBJ1-3, the V gene TRBV29-1; a possible D gene is TRBD1 (6 bases). Germline assignment: CDR1 SQVTM and CDR2 ANQGSEA. V was pared by 4 bases and J by 1 base, with 11 bases between. There are 14 residues in the CDR3. CDR3 residues: CSVGGQGSGNTIYF. Written as DNA, the CDR3 is TGCAGCGTTGGGGGGCAGGGGTCTGGAAACACCATATATTTT.

The V gene is TRBV6-5, the J gene TRBJ1-2; 8 nucleotides align to TRBD1. CDR1 is MNHEY, CDR2 SVGAGI, per germline. Trimming took 10 bases from V and 5 from J; bases not matched to a gene: 9. The CDR3 is made up of 13 amino acids. The CDR3 is CATKNRGVYGYTF. CDR3 DNA sequence: TGTGCCACTAAGAACAGGGGGGTATATGGCTACACCTTC.

The chain combines TRBV11-1 with TRBJ2-2; D may be TRBD2 (5 bases). Per the germline V gene, CDR1 is SGHAT and CDR2 is FQDESV (reference sequence). V lost 0 bases and J 0 bases, leaving 8 bases between the germline ends. This CDR3 comprises 16 residues. In DNA form, the CDR3 reads TGTGCCAGCAGCTTAGCCGGGGTTTCGAACACCGGGGAGCTGTTTTTT. Translation: CASSLAGVSNTGELFF. The full variable domain, in which reference TRBV11-1 and TRBJ2-2 provide the parts outside the CDR3, is EAEVAQSPRYKITEKSQAVAFWCDPISGHATLYWYRQILGQGPELLVQFQDESVVDDSQLPKDRFSAERLKGVDSTLKIQPAELGDSAMYLCASSLAGVSNTGELFFGEGSRLTVL.

This sequence joins TRBV27 and TRBJ2-7; 12 nucleotides align to TRBD1. CDR3 length: 15 amino acids. The V and J ends lost 6 bases and 5 bases, in that order; junction bases with no gene match: 8. Germline V gene data show CDR1 as MNHEY and CDR2 as SMNVEV (reference sequence). The CDR3, as DNA: TGTGCCAGCAGCCCCGGGACAGGGGGCCTAAACGAGCAGTACTTC. Translated: CASSPGTGGLNEQYF.

The J gene is TRBJ2-7, the V gene TRBV28, with 10 bases lining up with TRBD1. Germline V gene sequence: CDR1 MDHEN, CDR2 SYDVKM. With 5 bases clipped from V and 5 bases from J, the junction kept 12 bases outside the gene matches. The CDR3 contains 16 residues. CDR3 amino acids: CASSPGQGSSIDEQYF. The CDR3 bases are TGTGCCAGCAGTCCGGGACAGGGGTCTTCCATTGACGAGCAGTACTTC.

This rearrangement joins TRBV6-5 to TRBJ1-2; 7 bases align to TRBD1. Trimming cost V 2 bases and J 2 bases; bases outside gene matches: 2. CDR1 is MNHEY and CDR2 is SVGAGI in the germline V gene. The CDR3 spans 14 residues. The CDR3 is CASSYQGQNYGYTF. As DNA, the CDR3 is TGTGCCAGCAGTTACCAGGGACAGAACTATGGCTACACCTTC.

The chain has TRBV28 and TRBJ1-1, with a tentative D call TRBD1 (6 bases). V gave up 8 bases and J gave up 5 bases, with 18 bases separating them. The germline V gene has CDR1 MDHEN and CDR2 SYDVKM. CDR3 length: 14 residues. CDR3: CASGSWGLGTEAFF. The CDR3 DNA is TGTGCCAGCGGTTCGTGGGGGCTAGGGACTGAAGCTTTCTTT.

The chain employs TRBV7-8 and TRBJ2-1, with D unresolved. The CDR3 consists of 15 residues. Germline CDR1 SGHVS, CDR2 FQNEAQ. The ends were cut back, 3 bases at V and 6 bases at J, with 15 bases in the middle. CDR3 nucleotides: TGTGCCAGCAGCTTCGGCGCCAGGCCCTTCAATGAGCAGTTCTTC. Its protein is CASSFGARPFNEQFF.

The chain has TRBV6-5 and TRBJ2-7; 9 bases line up with TRBD2. Germline values: CDR1 MNHEY, CDR2 SVGAGI. V trimming: 6 bases; J trimming: 2 bases; junction bases outside the gene matches: 8. This CDR3 comprises 15 residues. The CDR3 DNA reads as TGTGCCAGCAGCGGATCGACTAGCGGAGCCTACGAGCAGTACTTC. This translates into CASSGSTSGAYEQYF.

The chain joins TRBV7-2 to TRBJ2-1; 8 bases fit TRBD2. CDR1 is SGHTA, CDR2 FQGNSA, per germline. CDR3 size: 15 residues. V was clipped by 3 bases and J by 6 bases; unmatched bases: 7. CDR3 nucleotide sequence: TGTGCCAGCAGCTTTACGGGAGGGAGTGTCAATGAGCAGTTCTTC. Residues: CASSFTGGSVNEQFF. Complete variable domain (other parts from reference TRBV7-2 and TRBJ2-1): GAGVSQSPSNKVTEKGKDVELRCDPISGHTALYWYRQSLGQGLEFLIYFQGNSAPDKSGLPSDRFSAERTGGSVSTLTIQRTQQEDSAVYLCASSFTGGSVNEQFFGPGTRLTVL.

The chain couples TRBV30 to TRBJ2-3; the match to TRBD2 covers 11 bases. CDR1 is GTSNPN, CDR2 SVGIG, per germline (reference sequence). V lost 5 bases to trimming and J lost 4 bases; unmatched junction nucleotides: 5. The CDR3 has 14 amino acids. This chain's CDR3 is CAWDTSGSADTQYF. The DNA for the CDR3 is TGTGCCTGGGATACTAGCGGGAGTGCAGATACGCAGTATTTT. Complete variable domain (other parts from reference TRBV30 and TRBJ2-3): SQTIHQWPATLVQPVGSPLSLECTVEGTSNPNLYWYRQAAGRGLQLLFYSVGIGQISSEVPQNLSASRPQDRQFILSSKKLLLSDSGFYLCAWDTSGSADTQYFGPGTRLTVL.

The chain joins TRBV9 to TRBJ2-3; D gene uncertain. Germline CDR1 reads SGDLS; CDR2 reads YYNGEE. Trimming cost V 4 bases and J 3 bases, with 15 bases left between them. The CDR3 runs 15 residues. The CDR3 region is CASSSSGTRTDTQYF. CDR3 in DNA: TGTGCCAGCAGCTCCTCGGGTACGAGAACAGATACGCAGTATTTT.

This clone was observed a handful of times. V and J are TRBV9 and TRBJ1-2, with D maybe TRBD1 (5 bases). This CDR3 spans 13 amino acids. V dropped 2 bases and J dropped 2 bases, with 7 bases sitting between them. Germline CDR1 SGDLS, CDR2 YYNGEE. The CDR3: CASSVRQNYGYTF. The CDR3 coding sequence is TGTGCCAGCAGCGTTAGACAGAACTATGGCTACACCTTC.

The rearrangement joins TRBV11-3 to TRBJ2-1, with 12 bases lining up with TRBD2. From germline, CDR1 is SGHNT and CDR2 YENEEA. The length of the CDR3 is 16 residues. The junction had 2 bases not matched to a gene; V was cut back by 1 base and J by 4 bases. The CDR3 spells CASSLGTSGVYNEQFF. The CDR3 DNA follows: TGTGCCAGCAGCTTAGGGACTAGCGGGGTTTACAATGAGCAGTTCTTC.

The chain links TRBV19 to TRBJ2-1; TRBD2 might be the D (6 bases). V was clipped by 9 bases and J by 0 bases, with 21 bases between them. This CDR3 spans 17 amino acids. CDR1 LNHDA and CDR2 SQIVND come from the germline V gene (reference sequence). The CDR3 DNA sequence: TGTGCCAGCAGGCACGGGAGCGGAACCCCCTCCTACAATGAGCAGTTCTTC. The encoded protein is CASRHGSGTPSYNEQFF.

J is TRBJ1-3 and V is TRBV30, with 8 bases aligning to TRBD1. Per germline, CDR1 GTSNPN and CDR2 SVGIG (reference sequence). The CDR3 runs to 15 residues. The V and J ends lost 2 bases and 2 bases, in that order; junction bases with no gene match: 5. The CDR3 nucleotides read TGTGCCTGGAGTATCTTGGGACAGGCTGGAAACACCATATATTTT. Its translation is CAWSILGQAGNTIYF.